These 5 T cell receptor beta chains were all obtained from the same sample, sequenced in a study of blood T cell repertoires in COVID-19. Sequencing used immunoSEQ multiplex PCR; TCRdb keeps in-frame clones, though not all of them. The sample lists about 120,000 clones, 82% occurring once. Sequencing used peripheral blood. These receptors were taken from a woman in her sixties or seventies with acute or convalescent COVID-19.

The chain has TRBV2 and TRBJ1-3, with 7 bases lining up with TRBD1. CDR3 length equals 14 residues. Trimming took 6 bases from V and 4 from J; bases not matched to a gene: 6. CDR1 and CDR2 from the germline V gene are SNHLY and FYNNEI. The CDR3 DNA reads as TGTGCCAGCAGGTTGGACAGGAACGGAAACACCATATATTTT. It specifies CASRLDRNGNTIYF.

The chain combines TRBV24-1 with TRBJ1-1, with 7 bases aligning to TRBD1. This CDR3 comprises 15 residues. V lost 2 bases, J lost 3 bases, and 5 bases stayed unmatched. Germline values: CDR1 KGHDR, CDR2 SFDVKD. CDR3 coding DNA: TGTGCCACCAGTGATTCCGGGACAGTAGACACTGAAGCTTTCTTT. It yields the protein CATSDSGTVDTEAFF.

The chain is built from TRBV6-1 and TRBJ2-7; D is unclear. Germline CDR1 and CDR2: MNHNS and SASEGT. The V gene lost 1 base and the J gene lost 2 bases, with 9 bases spanning the gap. The CDR3 spans 14 residues. CDR3: CASSEGYRTYEQYV. CDR3 nucleotides: TGTGCCAGCAGTGAAGGCTACAGAACCTACGAGCAGTACGTC.

CDR3 region: CASSIELRQVLSGANVLTF. The CDR3 nucleotides are TGTGCCAGTAGTATAGAGTTAAGGCAGGTTCTCTCTGGGGCCAACGTCCTGACTTTC. The rearrangement uses TRBV19 and TRBJ2-6; D is undetermined. Deletions cut 0 bases from V and 0 bases from J, with 15 bases between. Germline loops: CDR1 LNHDA, CDR2 SQIVND (reference sequence). The CDR3 has 19 amino acids.

A few counts support this clone. This chain uses TRBV4-1 with TRBJ1-2; D not certain. From germline, CDR1 is MGHRA and CDR2 YSYEKL. The CDR3 totals 14 residues. Trimming shortened V by 0 bases and J by 7 bases, and 12 bases separated the two germline ends. DNA for the CDR3: TGCGCCAGCAGCCAAGATGGCACCCGAGGTGGCTACACCTTC. Residues: CASSQDGTRGGYTF.